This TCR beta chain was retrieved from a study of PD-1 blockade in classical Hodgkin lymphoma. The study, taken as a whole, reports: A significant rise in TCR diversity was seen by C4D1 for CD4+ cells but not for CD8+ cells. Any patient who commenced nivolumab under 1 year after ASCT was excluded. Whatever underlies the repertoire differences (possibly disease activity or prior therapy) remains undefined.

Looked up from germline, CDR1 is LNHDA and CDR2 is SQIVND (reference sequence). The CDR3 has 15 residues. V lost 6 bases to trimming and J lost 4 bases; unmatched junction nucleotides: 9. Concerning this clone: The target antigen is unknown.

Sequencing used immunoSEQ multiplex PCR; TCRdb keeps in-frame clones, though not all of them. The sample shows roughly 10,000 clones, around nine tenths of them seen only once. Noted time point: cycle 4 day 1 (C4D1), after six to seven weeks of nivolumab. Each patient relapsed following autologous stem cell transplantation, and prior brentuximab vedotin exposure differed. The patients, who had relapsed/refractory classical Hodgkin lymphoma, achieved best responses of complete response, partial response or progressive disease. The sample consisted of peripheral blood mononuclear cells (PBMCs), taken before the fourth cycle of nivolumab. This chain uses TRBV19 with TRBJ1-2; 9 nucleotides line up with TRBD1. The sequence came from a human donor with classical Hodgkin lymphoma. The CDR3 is CASRLGGQGAYGYTF. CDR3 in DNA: TGTGCCAGTAGACTCGGGGGACAGGGAGCCTATGGCTACACCTTC.